This TCR beta chain comes out of a study of T cell changes during pregnancy in multiple sclerosis. Trimming removed 5 bases at V and 3 bases at J, with 14 bases between. Germline V gene sequence: CDR1 MDHEN, CDR2 SYDVKM. CDR3 size: 15 residues. Data came from immunoSEQ multiplex PCR; TCRdb stores just in-frame clones and leaves some out. The table shows about 59,000 clones, with over 85% occurring only once. The sample was CD4+ T cells from peripheral blood mononuclear cells, taken before pregnancy. V is TRBV28 and J is TRBJ1-5; the D gene is possibly TRBD1 (6 bases). The TCR was taken from a female donor with multiple sclerosis, enrolled in a pregnancy study. CDR3 amino acids: CASSATGGVNQPQHF. The CDR3 DNA sequence: TGTGCCAGCAGTGCGACAGGAGGCGTCAATCAGCCCCAGCATTTT. Variable domain in full (rest from reference TRBV28 and TRBJ1-5): DVKVTQSSRYLVKRTGEKVFLECVQDMDHENMFWYRQDPGLGLRLIYFSYDVKMKEKGDIPEGYSVSREKKERFSLILESASTNQTSMYLCASSATGGVNQPQHFGDGTRLSIL.